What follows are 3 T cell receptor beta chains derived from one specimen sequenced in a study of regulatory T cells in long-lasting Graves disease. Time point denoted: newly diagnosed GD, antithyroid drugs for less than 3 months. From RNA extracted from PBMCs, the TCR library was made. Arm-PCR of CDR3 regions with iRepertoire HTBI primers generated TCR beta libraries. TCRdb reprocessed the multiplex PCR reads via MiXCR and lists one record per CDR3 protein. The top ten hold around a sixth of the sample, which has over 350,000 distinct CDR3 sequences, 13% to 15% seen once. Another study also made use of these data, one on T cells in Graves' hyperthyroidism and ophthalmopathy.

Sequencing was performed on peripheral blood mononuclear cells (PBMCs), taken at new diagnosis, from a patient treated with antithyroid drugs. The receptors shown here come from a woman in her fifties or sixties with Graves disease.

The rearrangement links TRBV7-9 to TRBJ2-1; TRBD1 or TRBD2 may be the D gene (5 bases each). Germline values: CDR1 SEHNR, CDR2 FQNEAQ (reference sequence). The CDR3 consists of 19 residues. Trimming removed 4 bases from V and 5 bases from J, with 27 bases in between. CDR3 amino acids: CASSSVWDLIQTANNEQFF. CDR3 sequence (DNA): TGTGCCAGCAGCTCGGTATGGGACCTTATACAAACCGCCAACAATGAGCAGTTCTTC.

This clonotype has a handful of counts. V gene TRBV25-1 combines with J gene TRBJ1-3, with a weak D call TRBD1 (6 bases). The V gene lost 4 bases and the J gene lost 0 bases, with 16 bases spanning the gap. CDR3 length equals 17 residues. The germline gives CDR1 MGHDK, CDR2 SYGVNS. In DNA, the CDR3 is TGTGCCAGCAGTGCCCATGGACAGCTATTCTCTGGAAACACCATATATTTT. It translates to CASSAHGQLFSGNTIYF.

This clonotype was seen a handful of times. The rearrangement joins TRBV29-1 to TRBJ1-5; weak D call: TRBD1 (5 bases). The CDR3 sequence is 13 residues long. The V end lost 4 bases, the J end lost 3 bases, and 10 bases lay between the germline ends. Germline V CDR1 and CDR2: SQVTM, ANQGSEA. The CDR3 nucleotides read TGCAGCGTTGGGGGACTGGACAATCAGCCCCAGCATTTT. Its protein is CSVGGLDNQPQHF.